This TCR beta chain is from a study of beta chain features in type 1 diabetes. Expressed TCRB transcripts were sequenced because the entire RNA isolate underwent reverse transcription. Sequencing was performed with immunoSEQ multiplex PCR; in TCRdb, only in-frame clones are kept and a portion is missing. Of approximately 170,000 clones listed, 9% to 10% are singletons. General observations from the study: TCRB repertoires of naive, central memory and Treg cells appeared more similar among patients than among healthy donors.

CD45RO/CCR7/CD25/CD127/CD95/CD27 staining was used to isolate CD4+ naive, central memory, regulatory and stem cell-like memory cells by sorting. This clone has more than one count but fewer than ten. The antigen remains unidentified. In germline, CDR1 is GTSNPN, CDR2 SVGIG (reference sequence). Trimming took 3 bases from V and 7 from J; bases not matched to a gene: 11. This CDR3 contains 15 residues. This TCR was sampled from a young woman in good health. Sequencing input: central memory CD4+ T cells from blood. This rearrangement joins TRBV30 to TRBJ2-7; 11 bases align to TRBD1. CDR3 in amino acids: CAWRGTGQGAGEQYF. The CDR3 nucleotides read TGTGCCTGGAGAGGGACCGGACAGGGGGCTGGAGAGCAGTACTTC.